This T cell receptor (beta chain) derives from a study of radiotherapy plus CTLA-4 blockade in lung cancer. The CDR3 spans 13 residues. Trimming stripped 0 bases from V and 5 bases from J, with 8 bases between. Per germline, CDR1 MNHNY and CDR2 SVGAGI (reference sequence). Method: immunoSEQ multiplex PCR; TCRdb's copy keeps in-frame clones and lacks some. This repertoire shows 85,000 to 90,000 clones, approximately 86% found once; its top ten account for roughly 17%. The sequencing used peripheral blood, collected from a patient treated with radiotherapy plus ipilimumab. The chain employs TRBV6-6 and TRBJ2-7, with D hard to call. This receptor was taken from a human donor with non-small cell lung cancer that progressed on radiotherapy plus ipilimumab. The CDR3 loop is CASSYSGFDEQYF. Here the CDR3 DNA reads TGTGCCAGCAGTTACTCAGGGTTCGACGAGCAGTACTTC.